This T cell receptor (beta chain) was recorded in a study of T cell responses to AZD1222 COVID-19 vaccine. The assay was immunoSEQ multiplex PCR, and TCRdb's table has in-frame clones only and misses some. The repertoire holds about 150,000 clones, with 75% to 95% as singletons. Looked up from germline, CDR1 is LNHDA and CDR2 is SQIVND (reference sequence). Trimming removed 3 bases from V and 1 base from J; junction bases left unmatched: 5. There are 16 residues in the CDR3. The sequences come from peripheral blood, collected 28 days after the second dose of the MenACWY control vaccine. V usage is TRBV19 and J usage is TRBJ2-5; TRBD2 matches 10 bases. The TCR comes from an adult who received the MenACWY meningococcal vaccine as a control. CDR3 loop: CASSMGLAPIQETQYF. The CDR3 nucleotides read TGTGCCAGTAGTATGGGACTAGCGCCTATCCAAGAGACCCAGTACTTC. Filled out from reference TRBV19 and TRBJ2-5, the complete variable domain reads DGGITQSPKYLFRKEGQNVTLSCEQNLNHDAMYWYRQDPGQGLRLIYYSQIVNDFQKGDIAEGYSVSREKKESFPLTVTSAQKNPTAFYLCASSMGLAPIQETQYFGPGTRLLVL.